A selection of T cell receptor beta chains follows, all from one sample in a study of pediatric ulcerative colitis. This table comes from immunoSEQ multiplex PCR, and its TCRdb copy is limited to in-frame clones, with some not included. The data hold some 24,000 clones, with roughly 71% observed a single time. Material for sequencing was gut tissue. These TCRs come from a boy under 18 with severe ulcerative colitis. Both conserved end residues are part of each CDR3. The D gene is left open where the match is weak. The listing skips clone size in some rows; elsewhere it reads once, few, many or a size class.

clone size	V gene	D gene	J gene	CDR3 protein	CDR3 DNA
once	TRBV6-5	NA	TRBJ1-2	CASSYGGSLGGYTF	TGTGCCAGCAGTTACGGTGGTAGCCTGGGCGGCTACACCTTC
NA	TRBV5-1	NA	TRBJ2-2	CASSLAGTSNTGELFF	TGCGCCAGCAGTCTGGCGGGAACATCGAACACCGGGGAGCTGTTTTTT
NA	TRBV4-3	NA	TRBJ1-5	CASSQDWGGDQPQHF	TGCGCCAGCAGCCAAGATTGGGGAGGAGATCAGCCCCAGCATTTT
NA	TRBV7-9	TRBD2	TRBJ2-5	CASSLGLAGGQETQYF	TGTGCCAGCAGCTTGGGACTAGCGGGAGGGCAAGAGACCCAGTACTTC
NA	TRBV21-1	NA	TRBJ2-7	CASSKGNRGPHYEQYF	TGTGCCAGCAGCAAAGGGAACAGGGGGCCCCACTACGAGCAGTACTTC
NA	TRBV5-8	NA	TRBJ2-7	CASSVGPSYEQYF	TGTGCCAGCAGCGTGGGACCCTCCTACGAGCAGTACTTC
NA	TRBV5-1	NA	TRBJ2-3	CASSLEQSGVGTDTQYF	TGCGCCAGCAGCTTGGAGCAGTCGGGGGTGGGCACAGATACGCAGTATTTT
NA	TRBV11-2	NA	TRBJ2-7	CASSPRQPTYEQYF	TGTGCCAGCAGCCCAAGACAGCCAACCTACGAGCAGTACTTC
NA	TRBV11-2	TRBD1	TRBJ1-5	CASSSGTGVRPQHF	TGTGCCAGCAGCTCCGGGACAGGGGTACGACCCCAGCATTTT
NA	TRBV7-9	NA	TRBJ1-1	CASSPAAGQIVDAFF	TGTGCCAGCAGCCCTGCAGCCGGCCAAATCGTGGACGCTTTCTTT
NA	TRBV7-2	TRBD1	TRBJ1-1	CASSDQGASNTEAFF	TGTGCCAGCAGCGACCAGGGGGCGTCTAACACTGAAGCTTTCTTT
once	TRBV5-1	NA	TRBJ2-1	CASSLAQPHYNEQFF	TGCGCCAGCAGCTTGGCACAGCCCCACTACAATGAGCAGTTCTTC
NA	TRBV5-6	NA	TRBJ2-2	CASSFWRSTGELFF	TGTGCCAGCAGCTTTTGGCGGTCCACCGGGGAGCTGTTTTTT
NA	TRBV5-1	NA	TRBJ1-2	CASRPVGTGYGYTF	TGCGCCAGCAGACCCGTCGGAACGGGCTATGGCTACACCTTC
few	TRBV7-2	TRBD2	TRBJ2-7	CASSLTGLSYEQYF	TGTGCCAGCAGCCTTACGGGACTATCCTACGAGCAGTACTTC
NA	TRBV29-1	TRBD1	TRBJ1-2	CSVESQGEGGYTF	TGCAGCGTTGAATCACAGGGGGAGGGAGGCTACACCTTC
few	TRBV30	NA	TRBJ1-2	CAWTLPNYGYTF	TGTGCCTGGACACTCCCTAACTATGGCTACACCTTC
NA	TRBV15	NA	TRBJ2-3	CATSRVLGGESTDTQYF	TGTGCCACCAGCAGAGTCCTTGGGGGAGAAAGTACAGATACGCAGTATTTT
NA	TRBV25-1	TRBD2	TRBJ2-1	CASSELTSLAGSYNEQFF	TGTGCCAGCAGTGAATTAACTTCACTAGCGGGCTCCTACAATGAGCAGTTCTTC
NA	TRBV7-9	NA	TRBJ2-3	CASSGHGLLSTDTQYF	TGTGCCAGCAGCGGTCACGGATTGCTTAGCACAGATACGCAGTATTTT
NA	TRBV2	NA	TRBJ1-5	CASSDLGAKSSNQPQHF	TGTGCCAGCAGTGATTTAGGAGCGAAGAGTAGCAATCAGCCCCAGCATTTT
NA	TRBV5-1	NA	TRBJ2-7	CASSFEGTYEQYF	TGCGCCAGCAGCTTTGAGGGGACCTACGAGCAGTACTTC
NA	TRBV6-1	NA	TRBJ2-7	CASSLNPAAGEQYF	TGTGCCAGCAGTCTCAACCCTGCCGCGGGCGAGCAGTACTTC
NA	TRBV19	NA	TRBJ2-5	CASSKSGGDQETQYF	TGTGCCAGTAGTAAGAGCGGAGGGGACCAAGAGACCCAGTACTTC
NA	TRBV6-4	NA	TRBJ2-1	CASSANINLGVGEQFF	TGTGCCAGCAGTGCCAACATCAATTTGGGCGTAGGAGAGCAGTTCTTC
NA	TRBV7-2	NA	TRBJ2-1	CASLPSASNEQFF	TGTGCCAGCCTGCCTAGTGCCTCCAATGAGCAGTTCTTC
few	TRBV19	NA	TRBJ2-7	CASSISRAYEQYF	TGTGCCAGTAGTATAAGTAGGGCCTACGAGCAGTACTTC
NA	TRBV6-1	NA	TRBJ1-5	CASTENSNQPQHF	TGTGCCAGCACCGAAAATAGCAATCAGCCCCAGCATTTT
NA	TRBV5-4	NA	TRBJ2-7	CASSMTGPSSYEQYF	TGTGCCAGCAGCATGACGGGACCGAGCTCCTACGAGCAGTACTTC
NA	TRBV14	TRBD1	TRBJ2-7	CASSPGTGITYEQYF	TGTGCCAGCAGCCCCGGGACAGGGATCACCTACGAGCAGTACTTC
NA	TRBV4-3	NA	TRBJ2-7	CASSQASIGYEQYF	TGCGCCAGCAGCCAAGCCTCAATAGGCTACGAGCAGTACTTC
NA	TRBV18	TRBD2	TRBJ2-5	CASSQLAGRETQYF	TGTGCCAGCTCACAACTAGCGGGAAGGGAGACCCAGTACTTC
NA	TRBV2	NA	TRBJ2-2	CASSLRSGELFF	TGTGCCAGCAGTCTGCGTTCCGGGGAGCTGTTTTTT
once	TRBV11-2	NA	TRBJ2-5	CASSPDGERQETQYF	TGTGCCAGCAGCCCGGACGGGGAAAGACAAGAGACCCAGTACTTC
NA	TRBV19	TRBD2	TRBJ2-7	CATSGSLGYEQYF	TGTGCCACTAGCGGGAGTTTAGGCTACGAGCAGTACTTC
NA	TRBV4-1	TRBD2	TRBJ2-2	CASSQDPRREGYTGELFF	TGCGCCAGCAGCCAAGATCCTAGGCGGGAGGGGTACACCGGGGAGCTGTTTTTT
NA	TRBV19	TRBD2	TRBJ2-5	CASSKGGTSDETQYF	TGTGCCAGTAGTAAGGGAGGGACTAGTGATGAGACCCAGTACTTC
NA	TRBV5-8	TRBD1	TRBJ1-4	CASSLKGAPANEKLFF	TGTGCCAGCAGCTTAAAGGGGGCACCGGCTAATGAAAAACTGTTTTTT
NA	TRBV18	NA	TRBJ1-1	CASSPAQTNTEAFF	TGTGCCAGCTCACCAGCACAGACGAACACTGAAGCTTTCTTT
NA	TRBV6-6	TRBD1	TRBJ1-1	CASRQQGREAFF	TGTGCCAGCAGACAACAGGGGCGTGAAGCTTTCTTT
NA	TRBV10-2	NA	TRBJ1-1	CASTTSLNTEAFF	TGCGCCAGCACAACCAGCTTGAACACTGAAGCTTTCTTT
medium-sized	TRBV19	NA	TRBJ2-1	CASSITESSYNEQFF	TGTGCCAGTAGTATTACCGAAAGCTCCTACAATGAGCAGTTCTTC
NA	TRBV6-5	TRBD2	TRBJ2-7	CAISEGTSGYEQYF	TGTGCCATCAGTGAGGGGACTAGCGGCTACGAGCAGTACTTC
NA	TRBV6-5	NA	TRBJ1-6	CASSRQASNSPLHF	TGTGCCAGCAGTAGACAGGCCTCTAATTCACCCCTCCACTTT
NA	TRBV4-1	NA	TRBJ2-7	CASSQVEGYSYEQYF	TGCGCCAGCAGCCAAGTGGAGGGTTACTCCTACGAGCAGTACTTC
NA	TRBV7-9	NA	TRBJ2-1	CASSLDRGSQYNEQFF	TGTGCCAGCAGCTTAGATCGAGGTAGCCAGTACAATGAGCAGTTCTTC
NA	TRBV6-5	TRBD2	TRBJ2-7	CASSPSGSIYEQYF	TGTGCCAGCAGCCCCAGCGGGAGTATCTACGAGCAGTACTTC
once	TRBV7-2	TRBD1	TRBJ2-5	CASSLDQGARTQYF	TGTGCCAGCAGCTTAGACCAGGGGGCTAGGACCCAGTACTTC
once	TRBV6-5	NA	TRBJ2-1	CASSYGDINEQFF	TGTGCCAGCAGTTACGGGGACATCAATGAGCAGTTCTTC
NA	TRBV5-4	TRBD1	TRBJ2-2	CASSLPGQPNFPGELFF	TGTGCCAGCAGCTTGCCGGGACAGCCGAACTTCCCCGGGGAGCTGTTTTTT
NA	TRBV28	TRBD2	TRBJ2-5	CASSIGLAVQETQYF	TGTGCCAGCAGCATAGGCCTAGCGGTACAAGAGACCCAGTACTTC
NA	TRBV12-5	NA	TRBJ1-4	CASRAGSLEATNEKLFF	TGTGCTAGTCGTGCAGGGAGTCTAGAGGCAACTAATGAAAAACTGTTTTTT
NA	TRBV18	NA	TRBJ2-3	CASSQGTTDTQYF	TGTGCCAGCTCACAGGGGACCACAGATACGCAGTATTTT
NA	TRBV2	TRBD2	TRBJ2-5	CASSESGEGTQYF	TGTGCCAGCAGTGAAAGCGGGGAGGGGACCCAGTACTTC
medium-sized	TRBV29-1	TRBD1	TRBJ2-3	CSVEAVWGTGDTQYF	TGCAGCGTTGAAGCGGTCTGGGGGACAGGAGATACGCAGTATTTT
medium-sized	TRBV14	TRBD1	TRBJ1-1	CASRLGTGGTEAFF	TGTGCCAGCAGACTCGGGACAGGGGGCACTGAAGCTTTCTTT
NA	TRBV7-2	NA	TRBJ2-7	CASSLLSSSNTYEQYF	TGTGCCAGCAGCTTACTTAGCTCGTCGAATACCTACGAGCAGTACTTC